Included here is one T cell receptor (beta chain) sequence, with context. The sample is drawn from a study of OX40 agonist ivuxolimab in advanced cancers. With 4 bases removed from V and 0 bases from J, the gap between germline ends came to 15 bases. CDR3 length equals 17 residues. Germline CDR1 WNHNN, CDR2 SYGVQD (reference sequence). The assay was immunoSEQ multiplex PCR, and TCRdb's table has in-frame clones only and misses some. This table has 50,000 to 65,000 clones, around 89% appearing once. The J gene is TRBJ2-2, the V gene TRBV10-1; D is undetermined. The source was CD4+ or CD8+ T cells sorted from blood, collected in a trial of the OX40 agonist ivuxolimab. The sequence came from an adult with an advanced solid tumor such as melanoma, head and neck, liver or kidney cancer. The CDR3: CASSVSPYPANTGELFF. DNA of the CDR3: TGCGCCAGCAGTGTCAGTCCTTACCCGGCGAACACCGGGGAGCTGTTTTTT.